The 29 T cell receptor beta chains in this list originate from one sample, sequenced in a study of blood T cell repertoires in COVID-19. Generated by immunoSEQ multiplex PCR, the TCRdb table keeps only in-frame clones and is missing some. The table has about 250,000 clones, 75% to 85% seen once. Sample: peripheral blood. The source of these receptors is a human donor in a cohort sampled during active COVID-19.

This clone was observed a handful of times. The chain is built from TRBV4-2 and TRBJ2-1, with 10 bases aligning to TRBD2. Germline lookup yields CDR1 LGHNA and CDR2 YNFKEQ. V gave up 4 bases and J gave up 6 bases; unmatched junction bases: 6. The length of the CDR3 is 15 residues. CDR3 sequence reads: CASSLSGRGGNEQFF. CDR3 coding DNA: TGTGCCAGCAGCCTAAGCGGGAGGGGAGGCAATGAGCAGTTCTTC.

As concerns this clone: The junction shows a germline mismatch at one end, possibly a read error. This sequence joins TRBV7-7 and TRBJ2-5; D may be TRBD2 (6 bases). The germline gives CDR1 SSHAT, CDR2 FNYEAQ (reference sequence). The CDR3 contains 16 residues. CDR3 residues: CASSPWGLAEQETQYF. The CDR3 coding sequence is TGTGCTAGCAGCCCCTGGGGATTAGCGGAACAAGAGACCCAGTACTTC.

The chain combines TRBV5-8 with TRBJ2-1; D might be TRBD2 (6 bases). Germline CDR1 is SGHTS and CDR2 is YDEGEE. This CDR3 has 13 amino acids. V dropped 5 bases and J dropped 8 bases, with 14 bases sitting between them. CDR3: CASSVGGLDEQFF. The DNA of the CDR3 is TGTGCCAGCAGTGTGGGGGGTTTGGATGAGCAGTTCTTC.

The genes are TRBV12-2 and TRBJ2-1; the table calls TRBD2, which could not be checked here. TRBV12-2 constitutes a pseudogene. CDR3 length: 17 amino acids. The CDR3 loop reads CASRLVSSGGAYNEQFF. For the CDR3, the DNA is TGTGCAAGTCGCTTAGTCTCTAGCGGGGGGGCCTACAATGAGCAGTTCTTC.

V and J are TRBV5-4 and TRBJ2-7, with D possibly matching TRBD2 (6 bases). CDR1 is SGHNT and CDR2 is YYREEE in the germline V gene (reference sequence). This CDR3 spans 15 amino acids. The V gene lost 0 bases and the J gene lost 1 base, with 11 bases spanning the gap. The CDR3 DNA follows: TGTGCCAGCAGCTTGGGGAGGGGACTTTCCTACGAGCAGTACTTC. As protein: CASSLGRGLSYEQYF.

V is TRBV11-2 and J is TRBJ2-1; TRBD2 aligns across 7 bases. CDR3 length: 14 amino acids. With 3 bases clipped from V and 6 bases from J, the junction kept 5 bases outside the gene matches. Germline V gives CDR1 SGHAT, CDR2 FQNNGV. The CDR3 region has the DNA TGTGCCAGCAGCTTTCGCTGGACTAGCAATGAGCAGTTCTTC. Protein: CASSFRWTSNEQFF.

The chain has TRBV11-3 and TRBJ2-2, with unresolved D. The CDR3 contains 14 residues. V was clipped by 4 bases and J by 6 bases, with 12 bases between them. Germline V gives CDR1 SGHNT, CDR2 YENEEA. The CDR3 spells CASSSPEVPGELFF. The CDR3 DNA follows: TGTGCCAGCAGCTCGCCCGAGGTTCCCGGGGAGCTGTTTTTT.

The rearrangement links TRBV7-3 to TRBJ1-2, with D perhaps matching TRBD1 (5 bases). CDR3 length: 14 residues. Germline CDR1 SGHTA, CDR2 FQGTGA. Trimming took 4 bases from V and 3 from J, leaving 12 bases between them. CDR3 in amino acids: CASSYQGGDYGYTF. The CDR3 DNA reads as TGTGCCAGCAGCTACCAGGGAGGAGACTATGGCTACACCTTC.

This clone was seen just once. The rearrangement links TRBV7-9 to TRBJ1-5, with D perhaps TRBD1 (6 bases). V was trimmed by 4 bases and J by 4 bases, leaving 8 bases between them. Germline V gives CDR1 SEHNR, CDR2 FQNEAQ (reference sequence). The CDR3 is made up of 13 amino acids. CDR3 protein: CASSSQGNQPQHF. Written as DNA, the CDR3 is TGTGCCAGCAGCTCCCAGGGGAATCAGCCCCAGCATTTT.

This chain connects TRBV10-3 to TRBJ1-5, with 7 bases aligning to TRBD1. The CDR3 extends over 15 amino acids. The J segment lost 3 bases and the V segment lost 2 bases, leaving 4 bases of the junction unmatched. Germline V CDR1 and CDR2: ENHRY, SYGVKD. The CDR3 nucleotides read TGTGCCATCAGTGAGACTCAGGGGGTCAATCAGCCCCAGCATTTT. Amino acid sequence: CAISETQGVNQPQHF.

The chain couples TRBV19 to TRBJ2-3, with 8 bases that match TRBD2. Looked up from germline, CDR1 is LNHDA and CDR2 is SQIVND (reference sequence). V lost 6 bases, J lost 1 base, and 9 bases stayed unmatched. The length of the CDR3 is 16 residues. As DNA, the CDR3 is TGTGCCAGTAGCCCCGGGACTAGAGCTCGCACAGATACGCAGTATTTT. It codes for CASSPGTRARTDTQYF. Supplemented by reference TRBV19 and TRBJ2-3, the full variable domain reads DGGITQSPKYLFRKEGQNVTLSCEQNLNHDAMYWYRQDPGQGLRLIYYSQIVNDFQKGDIAEGYSVSREKKESFPLTVTSAQKNPTAFYLCASSPGTRARTDTQYFGPGTRLTVL.

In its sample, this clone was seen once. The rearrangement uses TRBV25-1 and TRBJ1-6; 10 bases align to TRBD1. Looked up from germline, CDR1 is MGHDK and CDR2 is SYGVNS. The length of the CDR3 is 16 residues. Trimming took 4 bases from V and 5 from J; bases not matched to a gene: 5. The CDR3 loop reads CASSVAGQGNNSPLHF. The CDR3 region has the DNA TGTGCCAGCAGTGTTGCGGGACAGGGGAATAATTCACCCCTCCACTTT. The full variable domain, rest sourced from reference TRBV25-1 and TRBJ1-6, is EADIYQTPRYLVIGTGKKITLECSQTMGHDKMYWYQQDPGMELHLIHYSYGVNSTEKGDLSSESTVSRIRTEHFPLTLESARPSHTSQYLCASSVAGQGNNSPLHFGNGTRLTVT.

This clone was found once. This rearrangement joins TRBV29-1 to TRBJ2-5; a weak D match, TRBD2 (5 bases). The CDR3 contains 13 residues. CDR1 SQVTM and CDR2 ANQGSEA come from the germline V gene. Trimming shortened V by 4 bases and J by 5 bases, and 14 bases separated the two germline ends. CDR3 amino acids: CSVGPGRGETQYF. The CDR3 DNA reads TGCAGCGTTGGCCCGGGTCGCGGGGAGACCCAGTACTTC.

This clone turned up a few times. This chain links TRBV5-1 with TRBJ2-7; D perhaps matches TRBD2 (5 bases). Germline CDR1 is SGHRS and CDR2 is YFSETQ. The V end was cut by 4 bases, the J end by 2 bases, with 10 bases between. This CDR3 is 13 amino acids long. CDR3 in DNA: TGCGCCAGCAGCCCCGACGGGACCTACGAGCAGTACTTC. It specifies CASSPDGTYEQYF.

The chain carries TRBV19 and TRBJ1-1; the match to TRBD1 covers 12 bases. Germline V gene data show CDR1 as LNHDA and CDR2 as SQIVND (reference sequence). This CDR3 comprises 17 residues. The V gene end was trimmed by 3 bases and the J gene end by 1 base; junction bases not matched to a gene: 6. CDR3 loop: CASSIGTGGDTNTEAFF. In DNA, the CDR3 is TGTGCCAGTAGTATCGGGACAGGGGGCGATACGAACACTGAAGCTTTCTTT.

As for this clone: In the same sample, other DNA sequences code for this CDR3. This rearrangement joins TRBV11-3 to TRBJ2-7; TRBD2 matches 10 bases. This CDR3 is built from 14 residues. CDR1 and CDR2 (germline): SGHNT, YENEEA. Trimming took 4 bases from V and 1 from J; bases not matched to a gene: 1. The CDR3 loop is CASSSTSGSYEQYF. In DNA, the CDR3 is TGTGCCAGCAGCTCGACTAGCGGGTCCTACGAGCAGTACTTC.

CDR3 sequence reads: CASSAQLAVKEQFF. DNA of the CDR3: TGTGCCAGCAGCGCCCAACTAGCGGTCAAAGAGCAGTTCTTC. The chain is built from TRBV4-2 and TRBJ2-1; 8 bases agree with TRBD2. The germline CDR1 and CDR2 sequences are LGHNA and YNFKEQ. CDR3 size: 14 residues. V dropped 5 bases and J dropped 10; count of bases not matched to a gene: 10.

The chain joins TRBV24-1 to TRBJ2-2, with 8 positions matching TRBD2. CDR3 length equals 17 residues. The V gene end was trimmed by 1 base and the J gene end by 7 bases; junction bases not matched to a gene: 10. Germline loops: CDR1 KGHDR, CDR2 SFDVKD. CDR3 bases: TGTGCCACCAGTGATTTCCGGACGGGGGGGACTAGCGGGGAGCTGTTTTTT. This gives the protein CATSDFRTGGTSGELFF.

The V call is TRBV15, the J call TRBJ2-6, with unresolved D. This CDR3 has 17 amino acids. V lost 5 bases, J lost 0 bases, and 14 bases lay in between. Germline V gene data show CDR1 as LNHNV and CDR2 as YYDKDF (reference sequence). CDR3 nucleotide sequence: TGTGCCACCAGCGCCTTCCAGTACCGCTCTGGGGCCAACGTCCTGACTTTC. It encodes CATSAFQYRSGANVLTF.

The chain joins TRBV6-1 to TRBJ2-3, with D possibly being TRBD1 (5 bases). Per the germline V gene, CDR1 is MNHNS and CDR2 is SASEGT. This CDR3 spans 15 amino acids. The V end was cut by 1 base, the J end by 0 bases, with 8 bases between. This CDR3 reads CASSEEGYSTDTQYF. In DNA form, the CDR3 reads TGTGCCAGCAGTGAAGAGGGGTATAGCACAGATACGCAGTATTTT.

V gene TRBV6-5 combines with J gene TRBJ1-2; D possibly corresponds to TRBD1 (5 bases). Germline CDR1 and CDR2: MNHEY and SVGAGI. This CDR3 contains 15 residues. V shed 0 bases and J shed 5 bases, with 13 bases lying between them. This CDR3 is CASSYSLPSGYGYTF. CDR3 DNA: TGTGCCAGCAGTTACTCGCTGCCGTCAGGGTATGGCTACACCTTC.

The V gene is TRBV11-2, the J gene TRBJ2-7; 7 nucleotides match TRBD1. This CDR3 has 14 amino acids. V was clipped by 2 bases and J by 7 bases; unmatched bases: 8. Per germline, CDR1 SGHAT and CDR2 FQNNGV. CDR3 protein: CASSLNRGWGEQYF. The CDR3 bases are TGTGCCAGCAGCTTAAACAGGGGCTGGGGTGAGCAGTACTTC.

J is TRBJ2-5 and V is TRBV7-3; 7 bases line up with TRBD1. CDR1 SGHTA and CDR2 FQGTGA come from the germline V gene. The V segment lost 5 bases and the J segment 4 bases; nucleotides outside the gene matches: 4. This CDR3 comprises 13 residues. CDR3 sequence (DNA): TGTGCCAGCAGCCGGGGACAGAGAGAGACCCAGTACTTC. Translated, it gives CASSRGQRETQYF.

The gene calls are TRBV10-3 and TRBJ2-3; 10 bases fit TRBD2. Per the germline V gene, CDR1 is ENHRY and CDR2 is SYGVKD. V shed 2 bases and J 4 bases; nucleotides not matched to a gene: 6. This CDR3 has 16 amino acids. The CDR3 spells CAISEGGTSAADTQYF. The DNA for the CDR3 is TGTGCCATCAGTGAGGGGGGGACTAGCGCCGCAGATACGCAGTATTTT.

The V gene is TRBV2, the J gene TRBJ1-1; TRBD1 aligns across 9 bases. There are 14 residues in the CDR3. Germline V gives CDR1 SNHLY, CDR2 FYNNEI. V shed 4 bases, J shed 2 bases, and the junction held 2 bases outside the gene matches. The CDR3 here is CASSGTGGNTEAFF. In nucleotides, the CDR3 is TGTGCCAGCAGTGGTACAGGGGGCAACACTGAAGCTTTCTTT.

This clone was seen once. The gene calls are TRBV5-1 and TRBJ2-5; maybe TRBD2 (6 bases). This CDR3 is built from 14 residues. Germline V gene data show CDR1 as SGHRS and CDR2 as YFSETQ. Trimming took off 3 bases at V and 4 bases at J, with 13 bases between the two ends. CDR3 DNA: TGCGCCAGCAGCTCGCCTTTGCGGGGAGAGACCCAGTACTTC. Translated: CASSSPLRGETQYF.

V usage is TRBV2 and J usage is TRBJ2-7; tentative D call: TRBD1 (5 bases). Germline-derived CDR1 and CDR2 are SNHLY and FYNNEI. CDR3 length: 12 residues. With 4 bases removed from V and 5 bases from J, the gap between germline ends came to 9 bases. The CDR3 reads CASSGTSNEQYF. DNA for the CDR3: TGTGCCAGCAGTGGGACATCGAACGAGCAGTACTTC.

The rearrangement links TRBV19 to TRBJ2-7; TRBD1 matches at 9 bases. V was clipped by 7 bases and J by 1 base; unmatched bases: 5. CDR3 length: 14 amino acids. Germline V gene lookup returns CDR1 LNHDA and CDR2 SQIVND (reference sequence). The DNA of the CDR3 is TGTGCCAGTACCCCGGGACAGGGATCCTACGAGCAGTACTTC. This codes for CASTPGQGSYEQYF. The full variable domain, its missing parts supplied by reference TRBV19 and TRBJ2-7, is DGGITQSPKYLFRKEGQNVTLSCEQNLNHDAMYWYRQDPGQGLRLIYYSQIVNDFQKGDIAEGYSVSREKKESFPLTVTSAQKNPTAFYLCASTPGQGSYEQYFGPGTRLTVT.

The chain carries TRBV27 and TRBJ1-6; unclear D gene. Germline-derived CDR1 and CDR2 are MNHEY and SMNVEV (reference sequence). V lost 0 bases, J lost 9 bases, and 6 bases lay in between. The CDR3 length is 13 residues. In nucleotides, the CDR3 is TGTGCCAGCAGTTTATCCCCTATTTCACCCCTCCACTTT. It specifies CASSLSPISPLHF.